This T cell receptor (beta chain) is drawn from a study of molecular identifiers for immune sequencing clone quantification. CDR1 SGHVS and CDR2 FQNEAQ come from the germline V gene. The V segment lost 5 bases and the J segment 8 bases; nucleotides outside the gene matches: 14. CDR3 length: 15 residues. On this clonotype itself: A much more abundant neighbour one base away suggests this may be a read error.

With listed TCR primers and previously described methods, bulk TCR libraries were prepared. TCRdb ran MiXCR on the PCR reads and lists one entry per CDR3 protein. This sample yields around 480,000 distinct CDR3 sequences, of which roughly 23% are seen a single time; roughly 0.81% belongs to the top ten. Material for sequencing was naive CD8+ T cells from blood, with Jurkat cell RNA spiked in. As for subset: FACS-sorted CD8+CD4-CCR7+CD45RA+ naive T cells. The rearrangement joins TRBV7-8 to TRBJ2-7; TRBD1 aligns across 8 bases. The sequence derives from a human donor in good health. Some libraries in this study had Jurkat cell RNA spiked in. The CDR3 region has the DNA TGTGCCAGCAGCCTTACGACAGGGGCGGGCAACAAGCAGTACTTC. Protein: CASSLTTGAGNKQYF. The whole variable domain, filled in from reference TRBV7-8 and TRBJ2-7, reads GAGVSQSPRYKVAKRGQDVALRCDPISGHVSLFWYQQALGQGPEFLTYFQNEAQLDKSGLPSDRFFAERPEGSVSTLKIQRTQQEDSAVYLCASSLTTGAGNKQYFGPGTRLTVT.